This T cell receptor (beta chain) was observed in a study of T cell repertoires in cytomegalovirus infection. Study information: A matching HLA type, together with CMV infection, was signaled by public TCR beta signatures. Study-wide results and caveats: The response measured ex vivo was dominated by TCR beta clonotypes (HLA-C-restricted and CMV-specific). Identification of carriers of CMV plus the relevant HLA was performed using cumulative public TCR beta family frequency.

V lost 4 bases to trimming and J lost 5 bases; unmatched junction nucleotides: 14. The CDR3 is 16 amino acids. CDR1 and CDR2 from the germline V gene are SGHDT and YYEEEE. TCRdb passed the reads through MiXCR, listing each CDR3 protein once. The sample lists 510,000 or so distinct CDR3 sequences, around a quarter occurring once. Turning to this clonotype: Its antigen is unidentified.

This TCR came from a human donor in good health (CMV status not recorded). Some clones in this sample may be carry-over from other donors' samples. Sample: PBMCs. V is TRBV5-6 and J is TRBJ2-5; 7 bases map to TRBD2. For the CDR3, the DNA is TGTGCCAGCAGCCCGCCCTTAGGGCGGGAGTATGAGACCCAGTACTTC. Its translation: CASSPPLGREYETQYF.